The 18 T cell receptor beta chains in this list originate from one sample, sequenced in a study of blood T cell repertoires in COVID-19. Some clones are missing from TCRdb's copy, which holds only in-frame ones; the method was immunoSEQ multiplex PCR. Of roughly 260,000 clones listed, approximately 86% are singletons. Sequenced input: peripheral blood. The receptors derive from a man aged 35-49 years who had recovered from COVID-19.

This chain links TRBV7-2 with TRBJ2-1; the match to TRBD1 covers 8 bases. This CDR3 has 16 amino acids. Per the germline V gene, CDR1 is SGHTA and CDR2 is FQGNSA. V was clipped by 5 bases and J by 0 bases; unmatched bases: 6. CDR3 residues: CASSRTGSVSYNEQFF. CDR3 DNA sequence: TGTGCCAGCAGCCGGACAGGGTCGGTCTCCTACAATGAGCAGTTCTTC. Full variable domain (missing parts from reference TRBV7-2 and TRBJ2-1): GAGVSQSPSNKVTEKGKDVELRCDPISGHTALYWYRQSLGQGLEFLIYFQGNSAPDKSGLPSDRFSAERTGGSVSTLTIQRTQQEDSAVYLCASSRTGSVSYNEQFFGPGTRLTVL.

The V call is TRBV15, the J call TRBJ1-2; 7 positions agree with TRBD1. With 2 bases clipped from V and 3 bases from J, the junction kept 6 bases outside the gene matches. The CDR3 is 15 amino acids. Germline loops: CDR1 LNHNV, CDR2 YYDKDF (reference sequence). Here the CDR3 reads CATSRTGVGDYGYTF. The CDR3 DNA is TGTGCCACCAGCAGAACAGGGGTTGGGGACTATGGCTACACCTTC.

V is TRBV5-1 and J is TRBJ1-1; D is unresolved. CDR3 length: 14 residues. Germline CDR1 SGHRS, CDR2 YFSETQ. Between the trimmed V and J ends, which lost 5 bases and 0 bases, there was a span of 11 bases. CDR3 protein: CASSLRAVNTEAFF. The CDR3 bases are TGCGCCAGCAGTCTGCGGGCGGTGAACACTGAAGCTTTCTTT.

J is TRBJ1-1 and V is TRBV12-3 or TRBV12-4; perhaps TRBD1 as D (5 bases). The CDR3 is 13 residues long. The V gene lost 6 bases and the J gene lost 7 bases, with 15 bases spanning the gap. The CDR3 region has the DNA TGTGCCAGCAGCAAGGGGCCGCGTTTTGAAGCTTTCTTT. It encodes CASSKGPRFEAFF.

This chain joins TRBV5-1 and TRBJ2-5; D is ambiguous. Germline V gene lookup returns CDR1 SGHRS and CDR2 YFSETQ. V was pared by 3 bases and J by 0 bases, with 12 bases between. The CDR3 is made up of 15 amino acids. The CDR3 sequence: CASSSGSLYQETQYF. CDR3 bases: TGCGCCAGCAGCTCGGGTAGCCTGTACCAAGAGACCCAGTACTTC.

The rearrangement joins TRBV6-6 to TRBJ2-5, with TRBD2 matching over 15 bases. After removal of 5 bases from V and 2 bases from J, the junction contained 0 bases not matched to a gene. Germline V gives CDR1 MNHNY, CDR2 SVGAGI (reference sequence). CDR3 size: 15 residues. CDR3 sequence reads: CASSGTSGGQETQYF. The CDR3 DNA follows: TGTGCCAGCAGTGGGACTAGCGGGGGGCAAGAGACCCAGTACTTC.

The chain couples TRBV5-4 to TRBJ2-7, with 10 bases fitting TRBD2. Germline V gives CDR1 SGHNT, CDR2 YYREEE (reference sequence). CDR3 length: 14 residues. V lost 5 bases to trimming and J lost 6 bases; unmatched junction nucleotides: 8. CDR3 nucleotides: TGTGCCAGCAGAGATGGACTAGCGGCCGTCGAGCAGTACTTC. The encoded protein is CASRDGLAAVEQYF.

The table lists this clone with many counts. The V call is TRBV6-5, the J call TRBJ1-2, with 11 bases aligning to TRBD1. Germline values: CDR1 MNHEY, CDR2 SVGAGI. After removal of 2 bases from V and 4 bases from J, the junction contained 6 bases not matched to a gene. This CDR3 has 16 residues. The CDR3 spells CASSYARTGGTYGYTF. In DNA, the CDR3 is TGTGCCAGCAGTTACGCCCGGACAGGGGGCACCTATGGCTACACCTTC.

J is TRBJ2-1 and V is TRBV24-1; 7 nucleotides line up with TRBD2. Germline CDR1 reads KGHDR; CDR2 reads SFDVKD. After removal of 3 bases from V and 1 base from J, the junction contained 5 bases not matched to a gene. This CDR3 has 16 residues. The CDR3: CATSDGGEGSYNEQFF. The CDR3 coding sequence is TGTGCCACCAGTGATGGGGGGGAGGGATCCTACAATGAGCAGTTCTTC.

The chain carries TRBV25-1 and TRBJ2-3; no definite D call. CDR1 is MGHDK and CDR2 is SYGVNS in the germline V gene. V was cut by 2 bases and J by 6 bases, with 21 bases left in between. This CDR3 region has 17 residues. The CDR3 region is CASSELSLRTNRDTQYF. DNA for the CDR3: TGTGCCAGCAGTGAACTAAGCTTACGAACTAACCGGGATACGCAGTATTTT.

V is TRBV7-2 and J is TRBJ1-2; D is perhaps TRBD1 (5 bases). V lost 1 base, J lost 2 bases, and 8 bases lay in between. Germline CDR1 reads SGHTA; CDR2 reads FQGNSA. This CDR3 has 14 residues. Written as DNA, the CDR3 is TGTGCCAGCAGCTTAGTCAGGGAAAACTATGGCTACACCTTC. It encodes CASSLVRENYGYTF.

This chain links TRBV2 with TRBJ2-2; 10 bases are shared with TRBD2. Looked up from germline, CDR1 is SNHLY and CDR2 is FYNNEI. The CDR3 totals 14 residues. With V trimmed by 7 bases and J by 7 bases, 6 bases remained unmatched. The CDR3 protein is CASTSGGSIGELFF. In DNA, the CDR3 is TGTGCCAGCACTAGCGGGGGCAGTATCGGGGAGCTGTTTTTT.

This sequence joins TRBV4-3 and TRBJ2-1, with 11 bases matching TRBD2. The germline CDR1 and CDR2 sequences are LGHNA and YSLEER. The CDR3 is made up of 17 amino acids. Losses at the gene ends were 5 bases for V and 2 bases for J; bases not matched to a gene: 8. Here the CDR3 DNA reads TGCGCCAGCAGCTATAGCGGGGGGGCCGGAGCCTACAATGAGCAGTTCTTC. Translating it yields CASSYSGGAGAYNEQFF.

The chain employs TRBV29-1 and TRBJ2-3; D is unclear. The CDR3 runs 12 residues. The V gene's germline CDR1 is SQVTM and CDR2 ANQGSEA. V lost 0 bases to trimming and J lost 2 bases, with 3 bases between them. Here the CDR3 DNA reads TGCAGCGTTGAAGATAACACAGATACGCAGTATTTT. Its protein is CSVEDNTDTQYF.

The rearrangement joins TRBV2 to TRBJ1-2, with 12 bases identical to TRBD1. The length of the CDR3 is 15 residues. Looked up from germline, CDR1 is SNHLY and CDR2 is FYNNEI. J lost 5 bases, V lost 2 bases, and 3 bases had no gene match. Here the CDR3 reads CASSELGQGAYGYTF. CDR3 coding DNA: TGTGCCAGCAGTGAATTGGGACAGGGGGCTTATGGCTACACCTTC.

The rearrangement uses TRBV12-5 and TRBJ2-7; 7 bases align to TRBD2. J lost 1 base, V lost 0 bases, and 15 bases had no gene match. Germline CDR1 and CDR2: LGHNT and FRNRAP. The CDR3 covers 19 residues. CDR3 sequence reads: CASGLVPGLGGASSYEQYF. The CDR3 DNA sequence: TGTGCTAGTGGTTTGGTACCCGGGTTGGGAGGGGCTAGTTCCTACGAGCAGTACTTC.

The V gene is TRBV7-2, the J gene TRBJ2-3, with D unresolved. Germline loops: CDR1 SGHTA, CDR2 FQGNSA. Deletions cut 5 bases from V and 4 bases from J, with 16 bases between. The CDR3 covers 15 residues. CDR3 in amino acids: CASSRGRTSSDTQYF. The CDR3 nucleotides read TGTGCCAGCAGCCGCGGCCGAACGTCATCAGATACGCAGTATTTT. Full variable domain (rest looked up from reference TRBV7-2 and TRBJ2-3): GAGVSQSPSNKVTEKGKDVELRCDPISGHTALYWYRQSLGQGLEFLIYFQGNSAPDKSGLPSDRFSAERTGGSVSTLTIQRTQQEDSAVYLCASSRGRTSSDTQYFGPGTRLTVL.

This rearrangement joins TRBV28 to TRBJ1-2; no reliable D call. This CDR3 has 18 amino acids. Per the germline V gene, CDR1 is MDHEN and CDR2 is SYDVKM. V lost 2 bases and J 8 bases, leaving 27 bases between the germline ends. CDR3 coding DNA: TGTGCCAGCAGTTTAAGCGGTATAGGCGGACCATTAAAGGAGGGCTACACCTTC. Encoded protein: CASSLSGIGGPLKEGYTF.